Each of the 8 T cell receptor beta chains below was sequenced from the same sample in a study of T cells in narcolepsy. Some clones are missing from TCRdb's copy, which holds only in-frame ones; the method was immunoSEQ multiplex PCR. The data contain 20,000 to 30,000 clones, about four fifths of them singletons. The sequencing input was CD45RA- memory CD4+ T cells from PBMCs. The origin of the receptors is a human donor with narcolepsy.

The chain recombines TRBV5-1 with TRBJ2-4; D uncertain. Trimming removed 7 bases from V and 0 bases from J, with 11 bases in between. Germline CDR1 reads SGHRS; CDR2 reads YFSETQ. There are 14 residues in the CDR3. The CDR3 nucleotides are TGCGCCAGCCACTCGGAACTAGCCAAAAACATTCAGTACTTC. It codes for CASHSELAKNIQYF.

The chain couples TRBV27 to TRBJ2-1; TRBD1 matches at 8 bases. Per the germline V gene, CDR1 is MNHEY and CDR2 is SMNVEV (reference sequence). V lost 7 bases to trimming and J lost 2 bases; unmatched junction nucleotides: 7. This CDR3 comprises 15 residues. The CDR3 DNA is TGTGCCAGCACCCGCAGGGGGCGGACCTACAATGAGCAGTTCTTC. It encodes CASTRRGRTYNEQFF.

The V call is TRBV6-6, the J call TRBJ1-2, with D possibly matching TRBD1 (5 bases). Trimming took 5 bases from V and 8 from J, leaving 18 bases between them. The CDR3 extends over 14 amino acids. Germline V gene sequence: CDR1 MNHNY, CDR2 SVGAGI (reference sequence). The CDR3 region is CASSAGTATKGYTF. Written as DNA, the CDR3 is TGTGCCAGCAGTGCCGGGACCGCAACAAAGGGCTACACCTTC.

The chain combines TRBV15 with TRBJ2-7, with D uncertain. The CDR3 runs to 12 residues. V shed 4 bases and J shed 5 bases, with 9 bases lying between them. CDR1 is LNHNV and CDR2 is YYDKDF in the germline V gene (reference sequence). Here the CDR3 reads CATSTPWDEQYF. As DNA, the CDR3 is TGTGCCACCAGCACTCCTTGGGACGAGCAGTACTTC. The whole variable domain, filled in from reference TRBV15 and TRBJ2-7, reads DAMVIQNPRYQVTQFGKPVTLSCSQTLNHNVMYWYQQKSSQAPKLLFHYYDKDFNNEADTPDNFQSRRPNTSFCFLDIRSPGLGDTAMYLCATSTPWDEQYFGPGTRLTVT.

J is TRBJ2-1 and V is TRBV7-2, with 8 bases lining up with TRBD2. CDR1 is SGHTA and CDR2 is FQGNSA in the germline V gene. The CDR3 loop spans 14 amino acids. V trimming: 4 bases; J trimming: 6 bases; junction bases outside the gene matches: 5. The DNA of the CDR3 is TGTGCCAGCAGCTCCGGACTAGCTATCAATGAGCAGTTCTTC. Translated, it gives CASSSGLAINEQFF.

This rearrangement joins TRBV2 to TRBJ2-2, with TRBD1 matching over 9 bases. The CDR3 is 14 amino acids. Germline CDR1 reads SNHLY; CDR2 reads FYNNEI. V lost 8 bases, J lost 4 bases, and 5 bases stayed unmatched. CDR3 sequence reads: CASWGQGITGELFF. The CDR3 nucleotides read TGTGCCAGCTGGGGACAGGGTATCACCGGGGAGCTGTTTTTT.

The rearrangement joins TRBV4-1 to TRBJ2-7; weak D call: TRBD1 (6 bases). V gave up 3 bases and J gave up 6 bases, with 12 bases separating them. The CDR3 contains 13 residues. Germline V gene sequence: CDR1 MGHRA, CDR2 YSYEKL. The CDR3 nucleotides read TGCGCCAGCAGCCACCCAGGACAGATCGAGCAGTACTTC. This translates into CASSHPGQIEQYF.

The chain couples TRBV27 to TRBJ1-4; D may be TRBD1 (5 bases). The V and J ends lost 1 base and 5 bases respectively, with 11 bases between them. The CDR3 is made up of 15 amino acids. Germline-derived CDR1 and CDR2 are MNHEY and SMNVEV (reference sequence). The CDR3 protein is CASSLLLGGNEKLFF. The CDR3 DNA reads as TGTGCCAGCAGTTTATTGTTGGGGGGGAATGAAAAACTGTTTTTT.